This is a list of T cell receptor beta chains from one sample in a study of T cell changes during pregnancy in multiple sclerosis. Produced via immunoSEQ multiplex PCR; TCRdb's table is partial and in-frame only. The sample has about 50,000 clones; 92% are singletons. This specimen consisted of CD4+ T cells from peripheral blood mononuclear cells, obtained after pregnancy. These TCRs come from a female donor with multiple sclerosis, enrolled in a pregnancy study. Each CDR3 is given with its conserved first and last residue. A D gene is named only where the DNA matches it firmly. Some rows have no size entry. The others give once, few or many, or a class for an expanded clone.

>-|TRBJ2-5|-|TRBV4-1
TGCGCCAGCAGCCCTCGAGGGGCGGGACGGCAAGAGACCCAGTACTTC
CASSPRGAGRQETQYF
>-|TRBJ2-1|TRBD1|TRBV15
TGTGCCACCAGCAGAGATAAGGGACAGGGGGCTCATGAGCAGTTCTTC
CATSRDKGQGAHEQFF
>-|TRBJ2-5|TRBD1|TRBV2
TGTGCCAGCAGTCCAGGACAGGGGACCAAGCAGTACTTC
CASSPGQGTKQYF
>-|TRBJ2-1|-|TRBV4-3
TGCGCCAGCAGCGAGCTAGCAGGATTCAATGAGCAGTTCTTC
CASSELAGFNEQFF
>-|TRBJ1-2|-|TRBV29-1
TGCAGCGCTATAGGGGGGGGGAGCTACACCTTC
CSAIGGGSYTF
>-|TRBJ1-1|TRBD1|TRBV5-1
TGCGCCAGCAGCTTGGGGCAGGGGGCGCGGGTGTACGCTGAAGCTTTCTTT
CASSLGQGARVYAEAFF
>-|TRBJ2-7|TRBD2|TRBV29-1
TGCAGCGTAGGAGAGACTAGCGGGAGACAGTACTTC
CSVGETSGRQYF
>-|TRBJ1-1|-|TRBV6-4
TGTGCCAGCAGTGAGGAGGCGATAGGCACTGAAGCTTTCTTT
CASSEEAIGTEAFF
>few|TRBJ2-3|TRBD2|TRBV6-4
TGTGCCAGCAGTGACGGGACTAGCGGCACAGATACGCAGTATTTT
CASSDGTSGTDTQYF
>-|TRBJ1-2|-|TRBV27
TGTGCCAGCAGTTTACAGGGGAACTATGGCTACACCTTC
CASSLQGNYGYTF
>-|TRBJ2-3|TRBD2|TRBV5-4
TGTGCCAGCAGCCTAGGGACTAGCGGGCGAAACACAGATACGCAGTATTTT
CASSLGTSGRNTDTQYF
>-|TRBJ2-5|-|TRBV4-1
TGCGCCAGCAGCCAGTTTGAGGGTGTTACCACAGGGAGGGAAGAGACCCAGTACTTC
CASSQFEGVTTGREETQYF
>-|TRBJ2-3|-|TRBV5-1
TGCGCCACCTCTTTAAGCCCCACAGATACGCAGTATTTT
CATSLSPTDTQYF
>-|TRBJ2-5|TRBD2|TRBV5-4
TGTGCCAGCAGCTTTCCACTAGCGGGAGGAGGGGAGACCCAGTACTTC
CASSFPLAGGGETQYF
>-|TRBJ1-5|TRBD1|TRBV5-6
TGTGCCAGCAGCTTCAGGGGGGTACAGGGCCAGCCCCAGCATTTT
CASSFRGVQGQPQHF
>-|TRBJ1-1|TRBD1|TRBV19
TGTGCCAGTAGTCTGTCGGACAGGGACACTGAAGCTTTCTTT
CASSLSDRDTEAFF
>-|TRBJ2-5|TRBD2|TRBV19
TGTGCCAGTAGGACACTAGCGGGAGACCAAGAGACCCAGTACTTC
CASRTLAGDQETQYF
>-|TRBJ1-1|-|TRBV7-8
TGTGCCAGCAGCACCCCCTGGAGCACTGAAGCTTTCTTT
CASSTPWSTEAFF
>-|TRBJ2-1|-|TRBV19
TGTGCCAGTAGTAACAGCGGTCAAGGGTATGAGCAGTTCTTC
CASSNSGQGYEQFF
>-|TRBJ1-1|-|TRBV9
TGTGCCAGCAGCGTAGCGGGATTCAACACTGAAGCTTTCTTT
CASSVAGFNTEAFF